These T cell receptor beta chains were read from a single sample in a study of T cells in Graves' hyperthyroidism and ophthalmopathy. MiXCR, applied by TCRdb to the multiplex PCR reads, yields one record per CDR3 protein. The profile covers approximately 600,000 distinct CDR3 sequences, with 11% to 15% appearing a single time and roughly 7.7% taken by the ten largest. Sequencing was performed on blood. The source of these receptors is a woman younger than 35 with Graves' ophthalmopathy. The CDR3 runs from the conserved cysteine through the conserved F or W. The D gene is left open where the match is weak. Part of the rows lack a size; the others show once, few, many or a class for expanded clones.

J gene,D gene,clone size,V gene,CDR3 DNA,CDR3 protein
TRBJ2-4,.,many,TRBV12-3/TRBV12-4,TGTGCCAGCAGTTTCTCTAGCGAGGGGGGCATTCAGTACTTC,CASSFSSEGGIQYF
TRBJ2-1,TRBD2,many,TRBV3-1,TGTGCCAGCAGCCAAAACGTGGGTAGCGGGATCTTGGATGAGCAGTTCTTC,CASSQNVGSGILDEQFF
TRBJ2-7,TRBD2,many,TRBV7-8,TGTGCCAGCAGCCCCGGGGGGGTTCGGCGCTCCTACGAGCAGTACTTC,CASSPGGVRRSYEQYF
TRBJ2-1,.,many,TRBV11-3,TGTGCCAGCAATGGGGGGAGATTGGGCAATGAGCAGTTCTTC,CASNGGRLGNEQFF
TRBJ2-5,TRBD2,.,TRBV5-8,TGTGCCAGCAGCTTGTGGGCTAGCGGGAGTGCTTTGGAGACCCAGTACTTC,CASSLWASGSALETQYF
TRBJ1-6,.,many,TRBV10-3,TGTGCCATCAGTGAGGCGAATTCACCCCTCCACTTT,CAISEANSPLHF
TRBJ2-3,.,many,TRBV5-1,TGCGCCAGCAGCTTGGGTGCGGGCACCGCCACAGATACGCAGTATTTT,CASSLGAGTATDTQYF
TRBJ1-2,.,.,TRBV28,TGTGCCAGCAGTTCCCTCCTGGGTGGCTACACCTTC,CASSSLLGGYTF
TRBJ1-2,TRBD1,many,TRBV28,TGTGCCAGCAGCCTAGGGACAGGGTACTATGGCTACACCTTC,CASSLGTGYYGYTF
TRBJ2-1,TRBD1,many,TRBV28,TGTGCCAGCAGTTTTGGACAGGGGCTCTCCTCCTACAATGAGCAGTTCTTC,CASSFGQGLSSYNEQFF
TRBJ1-2,TRBD1,.,TRBV13,TGTGCCAGCAGCTCAGACAGGGCTTACTATGGCTACACCTTC,CASSSDRAYYGYTF
TRBJ2-7,.,many,TRBV12-3/TRBV12-4,TGTGCCAGCACCCCTAGGCCGGGGGAGCAGTACTTC,CASTPRPGEQYF
TRBJ2-3,.,many,TRBV7-2,TGTGCCAGCAGCCCCTTGAGGTTGAGCACAGATACGCAGTATTTT,CASSPLRLSTDTQYF
TRBJ1-5,TRBD1,many,TRBV7-2,TGTGCCAGCAGCGCCGACAGGGGGCGATATCAGCCCCAGCATTTT,CASSADRGRYQPQHF
TRBJ2-7,TRBD1,many,TRBV6-1,TGTGCCAGCAACCACAGGGGGCGGGTATACGAGCAGTACTTC,CASNHRGRVYEQYF
TRBJ1-1,TRBD1,many,TRBV7-3,TGTGCCAGCAGCACAGGGGGATGGAGCACTGAAGCTTTCTTT,CASSTGGWSTEAFF
TRBJ2-7,TRBD1,few,TRBV29-1,TGCAGCGTTGTGACAGGGGGCAATTTTGACGAGCAGTACTTC,CSVVTGGNFDEQYF
TRBJ2-5,.,many,TRBV20-1,TGCAGTGCTCGAACAGGGTCGGGGGAGACCCAGTACTTC,CSARTGSGETQYF
TRBJ2-1,.,many,TRBV28,TGTGCCAGCAGTTTTACGTGGGTGGCCACCAATGAGCAGTTCTTC,CASSFTWVATNEQFF
TRBJ1-2,TRBD1,many,TRBV28,TGTGCCAGCAGGCCCAAAAGACTCGGGACAGCTAACTATGGCTACACCTTC,CASRPKRLGTANYGYTF
TRBJ1-1,.,many,TRBV20-1,TGCAGTGCTAGTGTCGGTTTCGGGAACACTGAAGCTTTCTTT,CSASVGFGNTEAFF
TRBJ2-1,TRBD1,many,TRBV11-2,TGTGCCACCAGCTTCTCCGGGACAGGGGACAATGAGCAGTTCTTC,CATSFSGTGDNEQFF
TRBJ2-5,TRBD2,many,TRBV27,TGTGCCAGCAGTTCGGGGACTAGCGGGAGGGAGACCCAGTACTTC,CASSSGTSGRETQYF
TRBJ1-1,.,.,TRBV3-1,TGTGCCAGCAGCCAAGGGGGAATTAGTCCTCCTGAAGCTTTCTTT,CASSQGGISPPEAFF
TRBJ2-1,.,few,TRBV6-4,TGTGCCAGCAGTCCGCAGGGGGGTCCCAATGAGCAGTTCTTC,CASSPQGGPNEQFF
TRBJ1-1,.,many,TRBV13,TGTGCCAGCAGCCTCCGTGGAGGGCCTAGGAACACTGAAGCTTTCTTT,CASSLRGGPRNTEAFF
TRBJ2-2,TRBD2,many,TRBV7-9,TGTGCCAGCAGCTTATGGGAGGGGCAACTAGAACGCGGGGAGCTGTTTTTT,CASSLWEGQLERGELFF
TRBJ2-7,TRBD1,many,TRBV18,TGTGCCAGCTCACCACTCCAATCCGGGACAGGGCTTGTCGAGCAGTACTTC,CASSPLQSGTGLVEQYF
TRBJ2-7,.,few,TRBV10-3,TGTGCCATCAGTGCGACTTACGAGCAGTACTTC,CAISATYEQYF
TRBJ2-2,TRBD2,.,TRBV20-1,TGCAGTGCACCCGGGACTAGCGGGACGTACACCGGGGAGCTGTTTTTT,CSAPGTSGTYTGELFF
TRBJ1-2,.,.,TRBV4-1,TGCGCCAGCAGCCAAGATTCACAGGAGAGCTATGGCTACACCTTC,CASSQDSQESYGYTF
TRBJ2-7,TRBD1,many,TRBV6-2/TRBV6-3,TGTGCCAGCGGAATGGGACAGGGCCTCCAGCAGTACTTC,CASGMGQGLQQYF
TRBJ2-3,TRBD2,.,TRBV19,TGTGCCAGTAGTACCCTGGGCCTACTAGCGGGGGGACCTAGCACAGATACGCAGTATTTT,CASSTLGLLAGGPSTDTQYF
TRBJ2-3,TRBD2,many,TRBV28,TGTGCCAGCAGTCACCTAGCGGGGGGTAGCACAGATACGCAGTATTTT,CASSHLAGGSTDTQYF
TRBJ2-4,TRBD2,.,TRBV4-2,TGTGCCAGCAGCCAAGAATACGGGAGGGCCAAAAACATTCAGTACTTC,CASSQEYGRAKNIQYF
TRBJ2-1,TRBD2,many,TRBV2,TGTGCCAGCAGAAAACTAGCGGGAGGGCCTTTTTACAATGAGCAGTTCTTC,CASRKLAGGPFYNEQFF
TRBJ2-7,TRBD1,many,TRBV11-2,TGTGCCAGCAGCTCTTACAGGGGGCGCGGCAACGAGCAGTACTTC,CASSSYRGRGNEQYF
TRBJ2-1,TRBD2,many,TRBV3-1,TGTGCCAGCAGCCAAGGAGGCGGGAGCTCCTACAATGAGCAGTTCTTC,CASSQGGGSSYNEQFF
TRBJ2-1,.,.,TRBV15,TGTGCCACCAGCAGAGATGGCGCAAACAATGAGCAGTTCTTC,CATSRDGANNEQFF
TRBJ1-1,.,many,TRBV20-1,TGCAGTGCTAGAGGGACTTGGGACACTGAAGCTTTCTTT,CSARGTWDTEAFF
TRBJ1-3,TRBD1,many,TRBV29-1,TGCAGCGTTGAGGCCGAGGGACAGGGAGGAAACACCATATATTTT,CSVEAEGQGGNTIYF
TRBJ2-7,.,many,TRBV12-3/TRBV12-4,TGTGCCAGCGGCCTCCGGGGGATCTACGAGCAGTACTTC,CASGLRGIYEQYF
TRBJ2-7,TRBD1,.,TRBV4-2,TGTGCCAGCAGCCGGATCGGACAGGGGCCCTTTAAGCAGTACTTC,CASSRIGQGPFKQYF
TRBJ1-2,.,.,TRBV5-5,TGTGCCAGCAGCTCCTACAGGGAGCAGGGTTCAGGCTACACCTTC,CASSSYREQGSGYTF
TRBJ2-2,.,many,TRBV12-3/TRBV12-4,TGTGCCAGCAGCCGCTCAGGCACCGGGGAGCTGTTTTTT,CASSRSGTGELFF
TRBJ1-1,.,many,TRBV4-2,TGTGCCAGCAGCCAAGAGGAGGACACTGAAGCTTTCTTT,CASSQEEDTEAFF
TRBJ2-1,TRBD2,few,TRBV5-4,TGTGCCAGCAGCCAGGGACTAGCGGGAGACAATGAGCAGTTCTTC,CASSQGLAGDNEQFF